What follows are 28 T cell receptor beta chains derived from one specimen sequenced in a study of blood T cell repertoires in COVID-19. The method was immunoSEQ multiplex PCR; TCRdb's version includes in-frame clones alone and lacks a portion of them. The data show 240,000 or so clones, 81% seen once. Sequenced material: peripheral blood. The receptors originated from a woman at least 80 years old with COVID-19, enrolled during active disease.

This chain links TRBV18 with TRBJ2-1, with D tentatively TRBD2 (6 bases). V lost 4 bases, J lost 6 bases, and 13 bases lay in between. The germline CDR1 and CDR2 sequences are KGHSH and LQKENI. The CDR3 contains 14 residues. CDR3 in amino acids: CASSLGDSINEQFF. The DNA of the CDR3 is TGTGCCAGCTCACTGGGGGACTCCATCAATGAGCAGTTCTTC.

V gene TRBV2 combines with J gene TRBJ2-1; D may be TRBD2 (6 bases). Germline-derived CDR1 and CDR2 are SNHLY and FYNNEI. The CDR3 consists of 13 residues. Trimming stripped 10 bases from V and 2 bases from J, with 12 bases between. The CDR3 reads CATSTRPYNEQFF. CDR3 in DNA: TGTGCCACTTCGACTAGACCCTACAATGAGCAGTTCTTC.

This clone was seen a handful of times. This rearrangement joins TRBV3-1 (or the pseudogene TRBV3-2) to TRBJ1-6; possibly TRBD1 for D (6 bases). The CDR3 runs to 15 residues. Looked up from germline, CDR1 is LGHDT and CDR2 is YNNKEL (reference sequence). The V gene lost 4 bases and the J gene lost 7 bases, with 14 bases spanning the gap. The CDR3 DNA is TGTGCCAGCAGCCGCGCTACAGGGAACAATTCACCCCTCCACTTT. Encoded protein: CASSRATGNNSPLHF.

The chain has TRBV2 and TRBJ1-2; D is unclear. V lost 6 bases and J 3 bases, leaving 11 bases between the germline ends. This CDR3 is 13 amino acids long. Germline V gene sequence: CDR1 SNHLY, CDR2 FYNNEI. CDR3 protein: CASRTQIHYGYTF. The CDR3 DNA is TGTGCCAGCAGAACACAGATTCACTATGGCTACACCTTC.

The gene calls are TRBV19 and TRBJ2-7; a weak D match, TRBD2 (6 bases). V was cut by 8 bases and J by 2 bases, with 19 bases left in between. This CDR3 spans 15 amino acids. From germline, CDR1 is LNHDA and CDR2 SQIVND (reference sequence). The CDR3 reads CASRPFGGAPYEQYF. The CDR3 region has the DNA TGTGCCAGTCGCCCCTTTGGCGGGGCCCCCTACGAGCAGTACTTC.

The chain is built from TRBV7-2 and TRBJ2-7; 8 bases are a match to TRBD1. The CDR3 covers 13 residues. Germline V gene sequence: CDR1 SGHTA, CDR2 FQGNSA. Losses at the gene ends were 5 bases for V and 4 bases for J; bases not matched to a gene: 4. CDR3 amino acids: CASSHGTGYEQYF. In DNA form, the CDR3 reads TGTGCCAGCAGCCACGGGACAGGTTACGAGCAGTACTTC.

The chain links TRBV5-6 to TRBJ2-2; the D gene is possibly TRBD1 (8 bases). Germline CDR1 and CDR2: SGHDT and YYEEEE. This CDR3 comprises 16 residues. V was trimmed by 4 bases and J by 4 bases, leaving 17 bases between them. The CDR3 loop is CASSKNRGGGTGELFF. The CDR3 DNA reads as TGTGCCAGCAGCAAGAACAGGGGGGGAGGCACCGGGGAGCTGTTTTTT.

The chain couples TRBV7-9 to TRBJ1-2; a weak D match, TRBD1 (6 bases). The germline V gene encodes CDR1 SEHNR and CDR2 FQNEAQ (reference sequence). This CDR3 is 12 amino acids long. Trimming cost V 1 base and J 13 bases, with 13 bases left between them. The CDR3 DNA reads as TGTGCCAGCAGCTTAGAGACAGGTGGATCCACCTTC. This sequence encodes CASSLETGGSTF.

The V call is TRBV6-1, the J call TRBJ1-1; D gene ambiguous. Germline assignment: CDR1 MNHNS and CDR2 SASEGT. Trimming took off 2 bases at V and 0 bases at J, with 10 bases between the two ends. The CDR3 totals 15 residues. CDR3 residues: CASSEYHRMNTEAFF. Written as DNA, the CDR3 is TGTGCCAGCAGTGAATATCACAGAATGAACACTGAAGCTTTCTTT.

The chain employs TRBV7-8 and TRBJ1-1; possible D gene TRBD1, 5 bases. The germline V gene has CDR1 SGHVS and CDR2 FQNEAQ. Trimming left V 5 bases short and J 0 bases short, with 16 bases between. This CDR3 is 16 amino acids long. For the CDR3, the DNA is TGTGCCAGCAGCCAACACCCCGACAGCATGAACACTGAAGCTTTCTTT. Translation: CASSQHPDSMNTEAFF.

The rearrangement joins TRBV3-1 (or the pseudogene TRBV3-2) to TRBJ1-3; D unresolved. Germline CDR1 is LGHDT and CDR2 is YNNKEL (reference sequence). The V gene lost 2 bases and the J gene lost 0 bases, with 14 bases spanning the gap. This CDR3 is 17 amino acids long. The CDR3 is CASSQTTGVRSGNTIYF. DNA of the CDR3: TGTGCCAGCAGCCAAACTACCGGGGTCCGCTCTGGAAACACCATATATTTT.

CDR3 residues: CASSIDAGLNTEAFF. Written as DNA, the CDR3 is TGTGCCAGTAGTATAGATGCGGGCCTGAACACTGAAGCTTTCTTT. The genes are TRBV19 and TRBJ1-1; no clear D. This CDR3 is 15 amino acids long. Trimming took off 0 bases at V and 0 bases at J, with 8 bases between the two ends. Germline CDR1 and CDR2: LNHDA and SQIVND (reference sequence). Full variable domain (remainder filled in from reference TRBV19 and TRBJ1-1): DGGITQSPKYLFRKEGQNVTLSCEQNLNHDAMYWYRQDPGQGLRLIYYSQIVNDFQKGDIAEGYSVSREKKESFPLTVTSAQKNPTAFYLCASSIDAGLNTEAFFGQGTRLTVV.

The rearrangement links TRBV28 to TRBJ2-5; D is uncertain. CDR3 size: 12 residues. Germline-derived CDR1 and CDR2 are MDHEN and SYDVKM. Trimming removed 8 bases from V and 5 bases from J, with 12 bases in between. The chain's CDR3 is CASHSPPETQYF. CDR3 nucleotides: TGTGCCAGCCACAGTCCCCCTGAGACCCAGTACTTC.

The chain has TRBV30 and TRBJ1-1; no definite D call. The CDR3 covers 13 residues. CDR1 GTSNPN and CDR2 SVGIG come from the germline V gene (reference sequence). V was shortened by 1 base and J by 6 bases, with 12 bases between the two germline ends. CDR3 region: CAWSGSGRSEAFF. The CDR3, as DNA: TGTGCCTGGAGTGGTAGTGGGCGATCTGAAGCTTTCTTT.

The rearrangement joins TRBV25-1 to TRBJ2-1; D possibly corresponds to TRBD2 (5 bases). CDR1 is MGHDK, CDR2 SYGVNS, per germline. The CDR3 totals 15 residues. Trimming took off 6 bases at V and 8 bases at J, with 20 bases between the two ends. The CDR3 here is CASSPPGPAGYEQFF. The CDR3 nucleotides read TGTGCCAGCAGCCCTCCCGGGCCCGCGGGCTATGAGCAGTTCTTC.

In the case of this clone: Germline and junction disagree at one end, which may indicate a read error. The gene calls are TRBV7-7 and TRBJ2-1; weak D call: TRBD1 (5 bases). Germline loops: CDR1 SSHAT, CDR2 FNYEAQ (reference sequence). The CDR3 contains 14 residues. The CDR3 is CASSSSPTAGEQFF. The CDR3 coding sequence is TGTGCTAGCAGCTCCTCCCCGACTGCAGGGGAGCAGTTCTTC. The whole variable domain, remainder taken from reference TRBV7-7 and TRBJ2-1, is GAGVSQSPRYKVTKRGQDVTLRCDPISSHATLYWYQQALGQGPEFLTYFNYEAQPDKSGLPSDRFSAERPEGSISTLTIQRTEQRDSAMYRCASSSSPTAGEQFFGPGTRLTVL.

The V call is TRBV7-9, the J call TRBJ2-3; 9 bases are shared with TRBD1. Germline CDR1 SEHNR, CDR2 FQNEAQ (reference sequence). The CDR3 contains 14 residues. Germline trimming cut 4 bases from V and 7 bases from J; bases unmatched to any gene: 6. The CDR3 loop reads CASSSQGARNTQYF. The CDR3 region has the DNA TGTGCCAGCAGCTCACAGGGGGCGCGTAATACGCAGTATTTT.

The chain uses TRBV7-8 and TRBJ2-3; 9 bases line up with TRBD1. The V segment lost 5 bases and the J segment 4 bases; nucleotides outside the gene matches: 7. CDR1 is SGHVS, CDR2 FQNEAQ, per germline. The CDR3 length is 15 residues. CDR3: CASSTRTGVADTQYF. Here the CDR3 DNA reads TGTGCCAGCAGCACGCGGACAGGGGTGGCAGATACGCAGTATTTT.

The J gene is TRBJ2-1, the V gene TRBV5-5; 11 nucleotides agree with TRBD2. V lost 0 bases, J lost 4 bases, and 3 bases stayed unmatched. In germline, CDR1 is SGHKS, CDR2 YYEKEE (reference sequence). The CDR3 consists of 16 residues. The CDR3 region has the DNA TGTGCCAGCAGCTTGGAAATAGCGGGGGGGTACAATGAGCAGTTCTTC. Protein sequence: CASSLEIAGGYNEQFF.

The J gene is TRBJ1-3, the V gene TRBV19; D is undetermined. CDR3 length: 17 residues. The V end lost 5 bases, the J end lost 2 bases, and 19 bases lay between the germline ends. CDR1 and CDR2 (germline): LNHDA, SQIVND (reference sequence). As DNA, the CDR3 is TGTGCCAGTAGTCCCTTGGGGTTGGGAGTCGCTGGAAACACCATATATTTT. Amino acid sequence: CASSPLGLGVAGNTIYF.

The chain uses TRBV7-9 and TRBJ1-2; 7 bases map to TRBD1. This CDR3 contains 16 residues. The germline gives CDR1 SEHNR, CDR2 FQNEAQ (reference sequence). Trimming removed 7 bases from V and 2 bases from J; junction bases left unmatched: 13. The DNA of the CDR3 is TGTGCCAGCACCCCAACTTCCTGGGACAGAAACTATGGCTACACCTTC. Protein product: CASTPTSWDRNYGYTF.

The CDR3 is CASSPGDREVYEQYF. CDR3 DNA sequence: TGTGCCAGCAGTCCGGGGGACAGGGAAGTTTACGAGCAGTACTTC. The V gene is TRBV28, the J gene TRBJ2-7, with TRBD1 matching over 9 bases. The CDR3 is made up of 15 amino acids. Germline assignment: CDR1 MDHEN and CDR2 SYDVKM. V lost 5 bases, J lost 4 bases, and 9 bases stayed unmatched.

The chain employs TRBV7-2 and TRBJ1-4; a weak D match, TRBD1 (5 bases). The V and J ends lost 3 bases and 0 bases respectively, with 8 bases between them. Germline V gives CDR1 SGHTA, CDR2 FQGNSA. The CDR3 sequence is 15 residues long. The CDR3 reads CASSFRATTNEKLFF. The CDR3 DNA follows: TGTGCCAGCAGCTTCAGGGCTACAACTAATGAAAAACTGTTTTTT.

This chain joins TRBV18 and TRBJ1-5; weak D call: TRBD1 (6 bases). Per the germline V gene, CDR1 is KGHSH and CDR2 is LQKENI. The CDR3 length is 14 residues. V lost 2 bases, J lost 8 bases, and 13 bases lay in between. The CDR3 loop reads CASSPSSGDEPQHF. CDR3 DNA sequence: TGTGCCAGCTCACCATCTTCAGGGGATGAGCCCCAGCATTTT.

The rearrangement links TRBV5-4 to TRBJ2-1; 9 positions agree with TRBD1. Per germline, CDR1 SGHNT and CDR2 YYREEE (reference sequence). This CDR3 is 16 amino acids long. The V and J ends lost 2 bases and 8 bases, in that order; junction bases with no gene match: 11. The CDR3 here is CASSLGGQGVSHEQFF. The CDR3 region has the DNA TGTGCCAGCAGCTTAGGGGGACAGGGTGTATCCCATGAGCAGTTCTTC.

The CDR3 loop reads CAITGGTGNGYTF. CDR3 coding DNA: TGTGCCATCACCGGAGGGACGGGAAATGGCTACACCTTC. This chain connects TRBV10-3 to TRBJ1-2; possible D gene TRBD1, 5 bases. Germline V lookup: CDR1 ENHRY, CDR2 SYGVKD. CDR3 length: 13 residues. V gave up 7 bases and J gave up 6 bases, with 15 bases separating them.

This chain links TRBV28 with TRBJ2-3; 9 positions match TRBD2. Germline loops: CDR1 MDHEN, CDR2 SYDVKM. The CDR3 consists of 14 residues. Trimming at V came to 6 bases and at J to 6 bases, leaving 7 bases not matched to a gene. Written as DNA, the CDR3 is TGTGCCAGCAGATTAGCGGGAGCTCGGGATACGCAGTATTTT. This encodes CASRLAGARDTQYF.

This clone was seen a handful of times. Here the CDR3 reads CASSPTASNQPQHF. The CDR3 DNA is TGTGCCAGCAGCCCAACAGCTAGCAATCAGCCCCAGCATTTT. The chain is built from TRBV28 and TRBJ1-5; no definite D call. The CDR3 sequence is 14 residues long. V lost 6 bases, J lost 0 bases, and 9 bases lay in between. Germline V gives CDR1 MDHEN, CDR2 SYDVKM. Full variable domain (remainder filled in from reference TRBV28 and TRBJ1-5): DVKVTQSSRYLVKRTGEKVFLECVQDMDHENMFWYRQDPGLGLRLIYFSYDVKMKEKGDIPEGYSVSREKKERFSLILESASTNQTSMYLCASSPTASNQPQHFGDGTRLSIL.